One and the same sample provided the 7 T cell receptor beta chains below, sequenced in a study of response to subunit inactivated influenza vaccine. One entry per CDR3 protein, called by TCRdb with MiXCR from the RT-PCR reads. Of 550,000 to 600,000 distinct CDR3 sequences in the sample, approximately 12% are singletons; the top ten hold around 9.6%. The sequenced sample was PBMCs from blood, obtained on the day of vaccination. The receptors here all came from a man aged 50-60 years who received an inactivated influenza vaccine.

The rearrangement uses TRBV20-1 and TRBJ2-3, with 11 bases lining up with TRBD1. This CDR3 is built from 15 residues. Germline trimming cut 2 bases from V and 1 base from J; bases unmatched to any gene: 2. The germline V gene encodes CDR1 DFQATT and CDR2 SNEGSKA (reference sequence). CDR3 sequence reads: CSARRTGGRTDTQYF. In DNA, the CDR3 is TGCAGTGCTAGACGGACAGGGGGCCGCACAGATACGCAGTATTTT.

The rearrangement joins TRBV5-1 to TRBJ2-1, with 8 bases that match TRBD2. V was pared by 4 bases and J by 0 bases, with 9 bases of the junction left unmatched. The CDR3 has 17 amino acids. Germline V gene sequence: CDR1 SGHRS, CDR2 YFSETQ. CDR3 loop: CASSPDGSGSSYNEQFF. The CDR3 DNA follows: TGCGCCAGCAGCCCTGACGGAAGCGGGAGCTCCTACAATGAGCAGTTCTTC.

This clonotype was counted only a few times. V and J are TRBV12-3 or TRBV12-4 and TRBJ1-5; 8 bases are a match to TRBD1. The junction had 8 bases not matched to a gene; V was cut back by 6 bases and J by 1 base. This CDR3 comprises 16 residues. DNA of the CDR3: TGTGCCAGCAGCGACTCCGACAGGGGCAGCAATCAGCCCCAGCATTTT. Residues: CASSDSDRGSNQPQHF.

The chain employs TRBV9 and TRBJ1-1, with unresolved D. The CDR3 consists of 13 residues. CDR1 and CDR2 from the germline V gene are SGDLS and YYNGEE. Trimming left V 0 bases short and J 4 bases short, with 7 bases between. CDR3 coding DNA: TGTGCCAGCAGCGTAGGATCGTCCACTGAAGCTTTCTTT. It is translated as CASSVGSSTEAFF. The entire variable domain, with the rest obtained from reference TRBV9 and TRBJ1-1, is as follows: DSGVTQTPKHLITATGQRVTLRCSPRSGDLSVYWYQQSLDQGLQFLIQYYNGEERAKGNILERFSAQQFPDLHSELNLSSLELGDSALYFCASSVGSSTEAFFGQGTRLTVV.

The V and J genes are TRBV7-2 and TRBJ2-3; maybe TRBD1 (5 bases). CDR3 length: 15 residues. Looked up from germline, CDR1 is SGHTA and CDR2 is FQGNSA. The V gene lost 4 bases and the J gene lost 0 bases, with 11 bases spanning the gap. The CDR3 DNA reads as TGTGCCAGCAGCTCAGGGCGATGGAGCACAGATACGCAGTATTTT. This gives the protein CASSSGRWSTDTQYF.

On this clonotype itself: Possible read error: a much larger clone is one base away. The rearrangement uses TRBV24-1 and TRBJ2-7; TRBD2 agrees at 14 bases. Near its end, the DNA agrees better with TRBJ2-1, so the J call may be wrong. The CDR3 totals 14 residues. Per the germline V gene, CDR1 is KGHDR and CDR2 is SFDVKD. As DNA, the CDR3 is TGTGCCACCAGGGGACTAGCGGGAGTGCACGAGCAGTTCTTC. Translation gives CATRGLAGVHEQFF.

This clonotype has ten or more counts. V usage is TRBV7-8 and J usage is TRBJ2-7; D is perhaps TRBD1 (5 bases). CDR1 is SGHVS and CDR2 is FQNEAQ in the germline V gene. V shed 4 bases and J shed 2 bases, with 12 bases lying between them. The length of the CDR3 is 14 residues. The CDR3 spells CASSSLRGTYEQYF. DNA for the CDR3: TGTGCCAGCAGCTCCTTAAGGGGAACCTACGAGCAGTACTTC.